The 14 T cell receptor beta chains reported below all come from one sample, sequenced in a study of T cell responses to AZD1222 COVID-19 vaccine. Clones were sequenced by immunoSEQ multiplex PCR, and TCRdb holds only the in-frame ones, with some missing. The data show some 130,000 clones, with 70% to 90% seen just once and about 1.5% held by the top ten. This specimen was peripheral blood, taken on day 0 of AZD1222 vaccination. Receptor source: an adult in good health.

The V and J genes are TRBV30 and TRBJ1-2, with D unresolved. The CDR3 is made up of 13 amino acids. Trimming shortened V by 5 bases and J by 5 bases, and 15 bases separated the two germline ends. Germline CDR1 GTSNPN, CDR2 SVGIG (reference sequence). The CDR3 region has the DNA TGTGCCTGGGGCGGCGGGTATCGATATGGCTACACCTTC. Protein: CAWGGGYRYGYTF.

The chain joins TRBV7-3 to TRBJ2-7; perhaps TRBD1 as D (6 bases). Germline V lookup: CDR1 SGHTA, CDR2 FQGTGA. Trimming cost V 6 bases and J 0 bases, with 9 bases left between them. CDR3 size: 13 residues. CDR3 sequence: CASSWGRSYEQYF. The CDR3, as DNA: TGTGCCAGCAGTTGGGGGCGCTCCTACGAGCAGTACTTC.

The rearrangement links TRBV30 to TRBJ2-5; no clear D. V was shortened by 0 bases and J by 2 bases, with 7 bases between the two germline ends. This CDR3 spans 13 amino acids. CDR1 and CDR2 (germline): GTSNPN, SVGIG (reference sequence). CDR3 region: CAWSVRRQETQYF. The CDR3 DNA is TGTGCCTGGAGTGTAAGGCGACAAGAGACCCAGTACTTC.

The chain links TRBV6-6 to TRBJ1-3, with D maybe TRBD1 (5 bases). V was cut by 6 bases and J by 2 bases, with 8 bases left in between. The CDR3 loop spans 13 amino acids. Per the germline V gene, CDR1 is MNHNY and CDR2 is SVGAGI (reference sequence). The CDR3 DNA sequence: TGTGCCAGCAGAGGGGCTACTGGAAACACCATATATTTT. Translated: CASRGATGNTIYF.

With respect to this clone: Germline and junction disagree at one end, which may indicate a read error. CDR3 nucleotide sequence: TGTGCCAGCAGTTTGGGACAGGAGGGAGTCTTC. Translation: CASSLGQEGVF. This chain links TRBV12-3 or TRBV12-4 with TRBJ1-2, with 8 bases matching TRBD1. This CDR3 spans 11 amino acids.

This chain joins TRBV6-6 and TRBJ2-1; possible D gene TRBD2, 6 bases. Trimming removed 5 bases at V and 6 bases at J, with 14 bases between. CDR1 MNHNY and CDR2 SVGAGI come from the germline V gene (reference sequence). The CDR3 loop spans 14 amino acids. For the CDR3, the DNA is TGTGCCAGCAGTGGACCGGGACTCCCCAATGAGCAGTTCTTC. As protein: CASSGPGLPNEQFF.

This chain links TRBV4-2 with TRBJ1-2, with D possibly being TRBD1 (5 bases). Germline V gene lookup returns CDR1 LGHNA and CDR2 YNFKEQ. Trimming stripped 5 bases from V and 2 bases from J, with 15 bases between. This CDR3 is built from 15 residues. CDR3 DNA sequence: TGTGCCAGCAGCATTACCTCGACAGCCAACTATGGCTACACCTTC. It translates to CASSITSTANYGYTF.

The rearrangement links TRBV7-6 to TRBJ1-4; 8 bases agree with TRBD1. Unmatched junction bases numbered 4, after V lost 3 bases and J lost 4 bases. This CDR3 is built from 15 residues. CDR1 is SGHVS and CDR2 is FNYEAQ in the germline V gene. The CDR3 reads CASSLSTGGNEKLFF. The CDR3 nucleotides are TGTGCCAGCAGCTTGAGTACAGGGGGTAATGAAAAACTGTTTTTT.

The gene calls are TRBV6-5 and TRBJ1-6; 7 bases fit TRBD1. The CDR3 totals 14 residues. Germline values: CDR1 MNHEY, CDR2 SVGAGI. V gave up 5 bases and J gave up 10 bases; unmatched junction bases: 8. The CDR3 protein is CASSPRGGGSPLHF. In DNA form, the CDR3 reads TGTGCCAGCAGTCCTCGAGGGGGCGGCTCACCCCTCCACTTT.

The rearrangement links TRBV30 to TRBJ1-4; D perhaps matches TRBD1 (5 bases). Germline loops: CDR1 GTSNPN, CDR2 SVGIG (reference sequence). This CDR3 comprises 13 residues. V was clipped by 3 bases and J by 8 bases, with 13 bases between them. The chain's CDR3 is CAWRGLVEEKLFF. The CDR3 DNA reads TGTGCCTGGAGGGGGCTTGTGGAAGAAAAACTGTTTTTT.

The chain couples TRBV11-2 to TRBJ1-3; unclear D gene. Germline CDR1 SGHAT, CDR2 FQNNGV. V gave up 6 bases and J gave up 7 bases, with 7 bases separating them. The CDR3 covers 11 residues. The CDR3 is CASSFGNTIYF. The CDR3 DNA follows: TGTGCCAGCAGTTTCGGGAACACCATATATTTT.

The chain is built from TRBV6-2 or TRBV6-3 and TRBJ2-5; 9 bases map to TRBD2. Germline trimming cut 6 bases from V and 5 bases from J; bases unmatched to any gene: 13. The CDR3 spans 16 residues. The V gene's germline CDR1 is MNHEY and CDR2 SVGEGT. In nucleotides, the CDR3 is TGTGCCAGCAGCACACCACCCGGGACTAGCTTCGAGACCCAGTACTTC. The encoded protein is CASSTPPGTSFETQYF.

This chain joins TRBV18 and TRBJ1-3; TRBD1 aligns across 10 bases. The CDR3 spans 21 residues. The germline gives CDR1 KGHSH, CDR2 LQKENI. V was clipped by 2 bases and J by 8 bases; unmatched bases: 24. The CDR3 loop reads CASSPFVQHRGQGTPRDTIYF. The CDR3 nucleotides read TGTGCCAGCTCACCATTTGTCCAACACAGGGGACAGGGGACTCCGCGTGACACCATATATTTT.

CDR3 loop: CASSYDSNQPQHF. DNA of the CDR3: TGTGCCAGCAGTTACGATAGCAATCAGCCCCAGCATTTT. The chain uses TRBV6-5 and TRBJ1-5; D call uncertain. This CDR3 region has 13 residues. The germline V gene encodes CDR1 MNHEY and CDR2 SVGAGI. V dropped 2 bases and J dropped 0 bases, with 2 bases sitting between them.